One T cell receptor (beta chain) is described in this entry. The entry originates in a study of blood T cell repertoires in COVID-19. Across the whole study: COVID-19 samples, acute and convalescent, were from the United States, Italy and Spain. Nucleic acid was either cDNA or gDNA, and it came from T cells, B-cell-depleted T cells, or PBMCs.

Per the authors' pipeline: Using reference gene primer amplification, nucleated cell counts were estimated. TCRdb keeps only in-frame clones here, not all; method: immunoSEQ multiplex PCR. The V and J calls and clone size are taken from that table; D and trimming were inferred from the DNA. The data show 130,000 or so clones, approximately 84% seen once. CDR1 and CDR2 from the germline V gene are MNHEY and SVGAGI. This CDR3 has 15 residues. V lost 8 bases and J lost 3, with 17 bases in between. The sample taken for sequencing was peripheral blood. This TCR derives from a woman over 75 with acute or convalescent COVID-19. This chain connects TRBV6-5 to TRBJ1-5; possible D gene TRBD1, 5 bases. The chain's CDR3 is CASELLGGANQPQHF. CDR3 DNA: TGTGCCAGCGAGCTTCTAGGTGGGGCCAATCAGCCCCAGCATTTT.